Below, 21 T cell receptor beta chains from the same sample are listed, as sequenced in a study of T cells in Graves' hyperthyroidism and ophthalmopathy. TCR beta CDR3 region amplification was performed from RNA transcripts. The primer set for the first-round RT-PCR of the TCR CDR3 was HTBI. TCRdb called the multiplex PCR reads again in MiXCR, with one record for every CDR3 protein. The data hold hundreds of thousands of distinct CDR3 sequences, with roughly 17% observed a single time. Input material: blood. These receptors all come from a woman aged 18-29 years with Graves' hyperthyroidism.

The V call is TRBV7-2, the J call TRBJ2-5; D tentatively reads TRBD1 or TRBD2 (5 bases each). In germline, CDR1 is SGHTA, CDR2 FQGNSA. The CDR3 runs to 14 residues. The V gene lost 5 bases and the J gene lost 9 bases, with 19 bases spanning the gap. The CDR3 sequence: CASSPGTSMEAQYF. Here the CDR3 DNA reads TGTGCCAGCAGCCCCGGGACCTCCATGGAGGCCCAGTACTTC. The whole variable domain, filled in from reference TRBV7-2 and TRBJ2-5, reads GAGVSQSPSNKVTEKGKDVELRCDPISGHTALYWYRQSLGQGLEFLIYFQGNSAPDKSGLPSDRFSAERTGGSVSTLTIQRTQQEDSAVYLCASSPGTSMEAQYFGPGTRLLVL.

In its sample, this clonotype was seen many times. The chain employs TRBV20-1 and TRBJ2-5; D might be TRBD1 or TRBD2, each matching 5 bases. Germline V gives CDR1 DFQATT, CDR2 SNEGSKA (reference sequence). This CDR3 has 12 residues. V lost 5 bases and J 4 bases, leaving 11 bases between the germline ends. CDR3 sequence (DNA): TGCAGTGCTTTCGGGACCTCAGAGACCCAGTACTTC. Translation gives CSAFGTSETQYF.

The chain carries TRBV6-6 and TRBJ2-7; 10 positions match TRBD2. The germline V gene encodes CDR1 MNHNY and CDR2 SVGAGI (reference sequence). The CDR3 spans 17 residues. The V gene end was trimmed by 0 bases and the J gene end by 3 bases; junction bases not matched to a gene: 8. The CDR3, as DNA: TGTGCCAGCAGTTACTCAGCCCTAGCGGGGGAACGCTACGAGCAGTACTTC. It yields the protein CASSYSALAGERYEQYF.

The CDR3 here is CAWEGLQETQYF. CDR3 nucleotide sequence: TGTGCCTGGGAAGGCTTACAAGAGACCCAGTACTTC. This sequence joins TRBV30 and TRBJ2-5; no clear D. The germline V gene has CDR1 GTSNPN and CDR2 SVGIG (reference sequence). V gave up 5 bases and J gave up 2 bases, with 9 bases separating them. CDR3 length: 12 amino acids. The variable domain in full, with the rest retrieved from reference TRBV30 and TRBJ2-5, is SQTIHQWPATLVQPVGSPLSLECTVEGTSNPNLYWYRQAAGRGLQLLFYSVGIGQISSEVPQNLSASRPQDRQFILSSKKLLLSDSGFYLCAWEGLQETQYFGPGTRLLVL.

This clonotype was picked up a small number of times. V gene TRBV27 combines with J gene TRBJ2-1; D unclear. V lost 8 bases to trimming and J lost 9 bases, with 11 bases between them. CDR1 and CDR2 (germline): MNHEY, SMNVEV (reference sequence). The CDR3 totals 11 residues. The CDR3 DNA is TGTGCCAGCTCACGGCCGGGTGAGCAGTTCTTC. As protein: CASSRPGEQFF.

This clonotype came up a few times. V is TRBV19 and J is TRBJ2-7, with 7 positions matching TRBD2. The V segment lost 11 bases and the J segment 0 bases; nucleotides outside the gene matches: 7. Looked up from germline, CDR1 is LNHDA and CDR2 is SQIVND (reference sequence). The CDR3 extends over 13 amino acids. Here the CDR3 reads CAAGDGSSYEQYF. CDR3 DNA: TGTGCCGCGGGGGACGGGAGCTCCTACGAGCAGTACTTC.

The J gene is TRBJ1-1, the V gene TRBV12-3 or TRBV12-4; D gene uncertain. CDR3 size: 14 residues. The germline V and J ends were trimmed by 0 bases and 4 bases, with 9 bases remaining between them. The CDR3 DNA follows: TGTGCCAGCAGTTTAGCGCATGGAAGCACTGAAGCTTTCTTT. It encodes CASSLAHGSTEAFF.

The chain couples TRBV29-1 to TRBJ2-1, with D perhaps matching TRBD1 (5 bases). Trimming removed 8 bases at V and 2 bases at J, with 16 bases between. The CDR3 length is 14 residues. From germline, CDR1 is SQVTM and CDR2 ANQGSEA. CDR3 in DNA: TGCAGCCTTCATTACAGGACCCCCTACAATGAGCAGTTCTTC. It is translated as CSLHYRTPYNEQFF.

The J gene is TRBJ2-2, the V gene TRBV12-3 or TRBV12-4; D remains unclear. This CDR3 region has 11 residues. V was trimmed by 3 bases and J by 11 bases, leaving 7 bases between them. This chain's CDR3 is CASSFPPELFF. The CDR3 nucleotides read TGTGCCAGCAGTTTCCCCCCCGAGCTGTTTTTT.

The J gene is TRBJ2-2, the V gene TRBV3-1; the match to TRBD1 covers 9 bases. This CDR3 is 16 amino acids long. CDR1 LGHDT and CDR2 YNNKEL come from the germline V gene (reference sequence). The J segment lost 1 base and the V segment lost 5 bases, leaving 5 bases of the junction unmatched. The CDR3 coding sequence is TGTGCCAGCAGCGATCGACAGGGGGGGAACACCGGGGAGCTGTTTTTT. It translates to CASSDRQGGNTGELFF.

The chain uses TRBV5-1 and TRBJ2-3; D might be TRBD2 (5 bases). The V and J ends lost 3 bases and 2 bases respectively, with 13 bases between them. In germline, CDR1 is SGHRS, CDR2 YFSETQ. This CDR3 is built from 15 residues. CDR3 loop: CASSWRWNPTDTQYF. CDR3 in DNA: TGCGCCAGCAGCTGGAGGTGGAACCCCACAGATACGCAGTATTTT.

J is TRBJ1-1 and V is TRBV30; 7 bases are shared with TRBD1. In germline, CDR1 is GTSNPN, CDR2 SVGIG (reference sequence). The CDR3 extends over 13 amino acids. The V gene end was trimmed by 4 bases and the J gene end by 6 bases; junction bases not matched to a gene: 8. The DNA of the CDR3 is TGTGCCTGGACCTTGGGCAGGGGGTCTGAAGCTTTCTTT. Translating gives CAWTLGRGSEAFF.

As to this clonotype: A junction end diverges from the germline sequence, so it may reflect a read error. The chain uses TRBV7-2 and TRBJ2-3; TRBD2 is a possible D gene (5 bases). The CDR3 has 15 residues. Germline V gives CDR1 SGHTA, CDR2 FQGNSA. In DNA, the CDR3 is TGTACCGGCAGCTTAGCGCTGGGTTACACAGATACGCAGTATTTT. Its protein product is CTGSLALGYTDTQYF.

This clonotype has ten or more counts. This rearrangement joins TRBV20-1 to TRBJ2-7; D is possibly TRBD2 (7 bases). CDR1 is DFQATT and CDR2 is SNEGSKA in the germline V gene (reference sequence). The CDR3 spans 15 residues. Trimming cost V 5 bases and J 7 bases, with 24 bases left between them. The CDR3 DNA follows: TGCAGTGCTCGAGTCGGGCGGGGGCTACCGGGGGAGCAGTACTTC. It codes for CSARVGRGLPGEQYF.

There are many counts of this clonotype. The chain combines TRBV11-3 with TRBJ2-7, with TRBD1 matching 9 bases. The CDR3 spans 14 residues. The germline V gene encodes CDR1 SGHNT and CDR2 YENEEA. The V gene end was trimmed by 5 bases and the J gene end by 4 bases; junction bases not matched to a gene: 6. The CDR3 reads CASSPHRGRYEQYF. DNA of the CDR3: TGTGCCAGCAGCCCGCACAGGGGGCGTTACGAGCAGTACTTC.

This clonotype was seen many times. The chain carries TRBV28 and TRBJ2-4, with D unresolved. Germline V gene lookup returns CDR1 MDHEN and CDR2 SYDVKM. The CDR3 covers 15 residues. V was shortened by 7 bases and J by 1 base, with 14 bases between the two germline ends. The CDR3 bases are TGTGCCAGCAAGGAGAACGGTTGGGCCAAAAACATTCAGTACTTC. The encoded protein is CASKENGWAKNIQYF.

This clonotype was seen at least ten times. V usage is TRBV5-1 and J usage is TRBJ1-1; D unclear. V shed 4 bases and J shed 3 bases, with 13 bases lying between them. The CDR3 runs to 14 residues. Germline CDR1 is SGHRS and CDR2 is YFSETQ. The CDR3: CASSMGLEDTEAFF. The CDR3 DNA reads TGCGCCAGCAGCATGGGCCTCGAGGACACTGAAGCTTTCTTT.

J is TRBJ2-7 and V is TRBV4-1, with 7 bases that match TRBD2. The CDR3 is 15 residues long. V dropped 1 base and J dropped 1; count of bases not matched to a gene: 4. Germline V gene data show CDR1 as MGHRA and CDR2 as YSYEKL. CDR3 nucleotides: TGCGCCAGCAGCCAAGTAGAAGCGGGATCCTACGAGCAGTACTTC. It is translated as CASSQVEAGSYEQYF.

This clonotype was observed at least ten times. The CDR3 spells CASRRQGANTGELFF. In nucleotides, the CDR3 is TGTGCCAGCAGAAGACAGGGGGCGAACACCGGGGAGCTGTTTTTT. The chain is built from TRBV28 and TRBJ2-2; TRBD1 agrees at 9 bases. CDR1 and CDR2 from the germline V gene are MDHEN and SYDVKM. The CDR3 has 15 amino acids. V gave up 6 bases and J gave up 0 bases; unmatched junction bases: 2.

In its sample, this clonotype was seen many times. V usage is TRBV20-1 and J usage is TRBJ2-5, with 7 bases identical to TRBD1. From germline, CDR1 is DFQATT and CDR2 SNEGSKA (reference sequence). Trimming cost V 6 bases and J 5 bases; bases outside gene matches: 6. The CDR3 length is 12 residues. The CDR3 loop is CSAHRGWETQYF. Here the CDR3 DNA reads TGCAGTGCCCACAGGGGCTGGGAGACCCAGTACTTC.

This clonotype was counted only a few times. V gene TRBV28 combines with J gene TRBJ1-4; D might be TRBD1 (5 bases). The germline V and J ends were trimmed by 5 bases and 8 bases, with 18 bases remaining between them. Germline CDR1 reads MDHEN; CDR2 reads SYDVKM. CDR3 length equals 15 residues. CDR3 amino acids: CASSPGTVTGEKLFF. Here the CDR3 DNA reads TGTGCCAGCAGTCCCGGGACCGTAACGGGGGAAAAACTGTTTTTT.